These 18 T cell receptor beta chains were sequenced from one sample in a study of vaccination and CD4 T cells after COVID-19. Regarding treatment: approximately nine-day PBMC culture with coronavirus spike peptide pools or control peptides (ViraFEST assay). No antigen has been identified for these receptors. Oncomine TCR Beta short-read sequencing was applied to DNA from cultured CD4+ T cells. Using its own MiXCR run on the PCR reads, TCRdb lists one record per CDR3 protein. The sample includes approximately 11,000 distinct CDR3 sequences, 65% to 75% of them seen just once. The specimen was CD4+ T cells from blood, cultured in vitro. The source of these receptors is a human donor who had recovered from COVID-19.

This clonotype was seen more than once but under ten times. This chain uses TRBV6-5 with TRBJ2-7, with D possibly TRBD1 on 7 matching bases. Germline values: CDR1 MNHEY, CDR2 SVGAGI. The CDR3 sequence is 15 residues long. Trimming stripped 1 base from V and 5 bases from J, with 15 bases between. CDR3 protein: CASSYWAGGLDEQYF. CDR3 sequence (DNA): TGTGCCAGCAGTTACTGGGCAGGGGGGTTGGACGAGCAGTACTTC.

The rearrangement uses TRBV24-1 and TRBJ1-2, with 7 bases lining up with TRBD1. V lost 4 bases, J lost 9 bases, and 4 bases stayed unmatched. Germline CDR1 reads KGHDR; CDR2 reads SFDVKD. The CDR3 has 12 residues. CDR3 sequence (DNA): TGTGCCACCAGTGAGAGACAGGGTAGCTACACCTTC. The encoded protein is CATSERQGSYTF.

The genes are TRBV5-1 and TRBJ1-1, with D perhaps TRBD1 (6 bases). The CDR3 is 14 amino acids. Per the germline V gene, CDR1 is SGHRS and CDR2 is YFSETQ. V was shortened by 3 bases and J by 1 base, with 10 bases between the two germline ends. CDR3 sequence reads: CASSSGQPNTEAFF. The CDR3 nucleotides are TGCGCCAGCAGCTCAGGACAGCCGAACACTGAAGCTTTCTTT.

As to this clonotype: Its ends do not fully match the called genes, so a read error is possible. V and J are TRBV19 and TRBJ1-5; weak D call: TRBD1 (5 bases). CDR1 is LNHDA, CDR2 SQIVND, per germline (reference sequence). The CDR3 spans 15 residues. CDR3 sequence reads: CACRPPDGTGQPQHF. In DNA, the CDR3 is TGTGCCTGTAGGCCCCCCGATGGGACCGGACAGCCCCAGCATTTT.

The V call is TRBV12-5, the J call TRBJ2-7; 8 positions match TRBD1. The V segment lost 2 bases and the J segment 0 bases; nucleotides outside the gene matches: 9. The CDR3 spans 17 residues. The germline CDR1 and CDR2 sequences are LGHNT and FRNRAP. CDR3 sequence: CASGLPRDRLSSYEQYF. For the CDR3, the DNA is TGTGCTAGTGGTTTGCCCCGGGACAGGTTGAGCTCCTACGAGCAGTACTTC.

The chain carries TRBV30 and TRBJ1-4, with 9 bases fitting TRBD1. V lost 1 base and J lost 6; bases outside the gene matches: 3. Germline V gives CDR1 GTSNPN, CDR2 SVGIG (reference sequence). CDR3 length: 14 amino acids. The chain's CDR3 is CAWSGDRADEKLFF. The CDR3 DNA follows: TGTGCCTGGAGTGGGGACAGGGCGGATGAAAAACTGTTTTTT.

The chain carries TRBV20-1 and TRBJ1-6; D is possibly TRBD1 (5 bases). Looked up from germline, CDR1 is DFQATT and CDR2 is SNEGSKA (reference sequence). V lost 0 bases, J lost 8 bases, and 14 bases lay in between. CDR3 length: 15 amino acids. CDR3 coding DNA: TGCAGTGCTAGAGATCCGGGGGTTCAGTATTCACCCCTCCACTTT. It is translated as CSARDPGVQYSPLHF.

The chain combines TRBV6-4 with TRBJ2-2; D uncertain. The CDR3 loop spans 15 amino acids. The germline V and J ends were trimmed by 9 bases and 0 bases, with 14 bases remaining between them. Looked up from germline, CDR1 is MRHNA and CDR2 is SNTAGT. The CDR3 protein is CARGRRASNTGELFF. DNA of the CDR3: TGTGCCAGGGGCAGGCGAGCGTCGAACACCGGGGAGCTGTTTTTT.

CDR3 sequence (DNA): TGTGCCAGTAGTATAGGAGCTGGCGGAAACACCATATATTTT. Its translation: CASSIGAGGNTIYF. The chain joins TRBV19 to TRBJ1-3; D gene ambiguous. The CDR3 totals 14 residues. The V and J ends lost 1 base and 4 bases respectively, with 8 bases between them. The germline V gene encodes CDR1 LNHDA and CDR2 SQIVND (reference sequence).

This clonotype was seen a few times. The V gene is TRBV21-1, the J gene TRBJ1-5; the DNA was not compared with TRBD1, the D call given in the table. TRBV21-1 is tagged as a pseudogene. The CDR3 covers 19 residues. The CDR3 loop is CASSKGGDLDSLLNQPQHF. CDR3 nucleotide sequence: TGTGCCAGCAGCAAAGGGGGGGACCTTGACAGTTTACTCAATCAGCCCCAGCATTTT.

The chain links TRBV20-1 to TRBJ2-7; 12 positions match TRBD1. CDR1 and CDR2 (germline): DFQATT, SNEGSKA (reference sequence). V shed 1 base, J shed 5 bases, and the junction held 6 bases outside the gene matches. This CDR3 contains 15 residues. Written as DNA, the CDR3 is TGCAGTGCTAGAGGGGACAGGGGGCTGTCTCACGAGCAGTACTTC. Its translation is CSARGDRGLSHEQYF.

V is TRBV7-2 and J is TRBJ2-1; 7 bases are a match to TRBD2. Unmatched junction bases numbered 3, after V lost 1 base and J lost 6 bases. The CDR3 consists of 14 residues. Germline-derived CDR1 and CDR2 are SGHTA and FQGNSA. This CDR3 reads CASSLDLAANEQFF. The DNA for the CDR3 is TGTGCCAGCAGCTTAGATCTAGCGGCCAATGAGCAGTTCTTC. The full variable domain, in which reference TRBV7-2 and TRBJ2-1 provide the parts outside the CDR3, is GAGVSQSPSNKVTEKGKDVELRCDPISGHTALYWYRQSLGQGLEFLIYFQGNSAPDKSGLPSDRFSAERTGGSVSTLTIQRTQQEDSAVYLCASSLDLAANEQFFGPGTRLTVL.

The chain employs TRBV2 and TRBJ1-5; TRBD1 matches 10 bases. The CDR3 length is 15 residues. V lost 8 bases to trimming and J lost 6 bases; unmatched junction nucleotides: 10. The germline V gene encodes CDR1 SNHLY and CDR2 FYNNEI. CDR3 region: CASVRQGAIGQPQHF. The CDR3 DNA sequence: TGTGCCAGCGTGCGACAGGGGGCTATCGGTCAGCCCCAGCATTTT.

This chain connects TRBV20-1 to TRBJ1-4, with D perhaps TRBD1 (5 bases). The CDR3 has 14 residues. The germline gives CDR1 DFQATT, CDR2 SNEGSKA (reference sequence). The V end lost 3 bases, the J end lost 7 bases, and 15 bases lay between the germline ends. The CDR3 here is CSASPQGVGEKLFF. The DNA for the CDR3 is TGCAGTGCTAGCCCGCAGGGTGTAGGTGAAAAACTGTTTTTT.

The chain recombines TRBV6-5 with TRBJ2-4; maybe TRBD1 (6 bases). CDR1 MNHEY and CDR2 SVGAGI come from the germline V gene. The CDR3 totals 15 residues. The ends were cut back, 2 bases at V and 9 bases at J, with 17 bases in the middle. Written as DNA, the CDR3 is TGTGCCAGCAGTTACCCGGAAGGGGGTGTTGGCATTCAGTACTTC. Translated: CASSYPEGGVGIQYF.

Only a few counts were recorded for this clonotype. The rearrangement joins TRBV2 to TRBJ2-2; 8 positions match TRBD2. Per germline, CDR1 SNHLY and CDR2 FYNNEI. The junction had 6 bases not matched to a gene; V was cut back by 4 bases and J by 2 bases. There are 16 residues in the CDR3. The CDR3 DNA reads TGTGCCAGCAGTGTAGGGAGCGGGGGCAACACCGGGGAGCTGTTTTTT. The encoded protein is CASSVGSGGNTGELFF. Looking up the rest from reference TRBV2 and TRBJ2-2 gives the full variable domain: EPEVTQTPSHQVTQMGQEVILRCVPISNHLYFYWYRQILGQKVEFLVSFYNNEISEKSEIFDDQFSVERPDGSNFTLKIRSTKLEDSAMYFCASSVGSGGNTGELFFGEGSRLTVL.

This clonotype came up once. The chain couples TRBV6-1 to TRBJ2-2, with D perhaps given as TRBD1 or TRBD2 (6 bases each). CDR1 is MNHNS and CDR2 is SASEGT in the germline V gene. V lost 6 bases and J 7 bases, leaving 15 bases between the germline ends. The CDR3 consists of 14 residues. The chain's CDR3 is CASRPWGASGELFF. The CDR3 nucleotides read TGTGCCAGCAGACCTTGGGGGGCCAGCGGGGAGCTGTTTTTT.

The chain uses TRBV25-1 and TRBJ1-1; D might be TRBD1 (5 bases). This CDR3 spans 17 amino acids. V dropped 8 bases and J dropped 0 bases, with 22 bases sitting between them. Per germline, CDR1 MGHDK and CDR2 SYGVNS. This chain's CDR3 is CASRGFGRGSVNTEAFF. In DNA form, the CDR3 reads TGTGCCAGCCGAGGCTTTGGTAGGGGTTCCGTGAACACTGAAGCTTTCTTT.